The T cell receptor (beta chain) under discussion was sequenced for a study of response to subunit inactivated influenza vaccine. Study-wide results and limits: The authors proposed limited new T cell recruitment per seasonal influenza vaccination.

TCRdb itself ran the RT-PCR reads through MiXCR, one entry per CDR3 protein. The table shows around 480,000 distinct CDR3 sequences, with more than 15% occurring only once. Turning to this clonotype: Its target is not known.

The CDR3 sequence is 15 residues long. The V end was cut by 5 bases, the J end by 0 bases, with 12 bases between. From germline, CDR1 is WSHSY and CDR2 SAAADI. This sequence joins TRBV10-2 and TRBJ2-3; D unclear. This material consisted of CD4+ T cells sorted from PBMCs, taken around 2 years after vaccination. The receptor's source is a man aged 50 to 69 who received an inactivated influenza vaccine. This CDR3 reads CASSRRKPSTDTQYF. In DNA, the CDR3 is TGCGCCAGCAGTCGCAGAAAACCTAGCACAGATACGCAGTATTTT.